Each of the 23 T cell receptor beta chains below was sequenced from the same sample in a study of technical replicates of blood from a few donors. Profiled with immunoSEQ multiplex PCR; TCRdb holds only in-frame clones, not every one. Of 65,000 to 90,000 clones in the sample, roughly 90% are singletons; the top ten hold approximately 4.6%. Source material: PBMCs. The source of these receptors is a human donor in good health. Some clones in this sample may be carry-over from other donors' samples.

The rearrangement joins TRBV9 to TRBJ1-3; the match to TRBD1 covers 9 bases. The germline V gene has CDR1 SGDLS and CDR2 YYNGEE. The CDR3 has 16 residues. J was trimmed by 0 bases and V by 3 bases; bases with no gene match: 4. CDR3 protein: CASSEGQGHSGNTIYF. CDR3 bases: TGTGCCAGCAGCGAGGGACAGGGCCACTCTGGAAACACCATATATTTT.

This clone was observed a few times. The V call is TRBV7-6, the J call TRBJ2-1; D remains ambiguous. With 1 base removed from V and 6 bases from J, the gap between germline ends came to 7 bases. The CDR3 length is 13 residues. The germline V gene has CDR1 SGHVS and CDR2 FNYEAQ. CDR3 coding DNA: TGTGCCAGCAGCTTAGGGGCCTTCAATGAGCAGTTCTTC. Translated, it gives CASSLGAFNEQFF.

The gene calls are TRBV7-9 and TRBJ1-6; TRBD1 agrees at 9 bases. The CDR3 has 16 residues. After removal of 4 bases from V and 7 bases from J, the junction contained 8 bases not matched to a gene. Germline-derived CDR1 and CDR2 are SEHNR and FQNEAQ (reference sequence). The CDR3 bases are TGTGCCAGCAGCTCGCAAACAGGGGGCAACAATTCACCCCTCCACTTT. Its protein is CASSSQTGGNNSPLHF.

The chain employs TRBV19 and TRBJ1-3, with 7 bases aligning to TRBD1. V shed 6 bases, J shed 0 bases, and the junction held 8 bases outside the gene matches. Germline assignment: CDR1 LNHDA and CDR2 SQIVND (reference sequence). This CDR3 region has 16 residues. The CDR3 nucleotides read TGTGCCAGTAGGCCCAACAGGGACAGCTCTGGAAACACCATATATTTT. This sequence encodes CASRPNRDSSGNTIYF.

J is TRBJ2-1 and V is TRBV18; 12 bases match TRBD2. Germline V gives CDR1 KGHSH, CDR2 LQKENI. With V trimmed by 5 bases and J by 7 bases, 6 bases remained unmatched. The length of the CDR3 is 15 residues. This CDR3 is CASSMRLAGENEQFF. The CDR3, as DNA: TGTGCCAGCTCAATGAGACTAGCGGGGGAGAATGAGCAGTTCTTC.

The chain joins TRBV7-9 to TRBJ1-4; no clear D. Trimming removed 5 bases from V and 3 bases from J, with 16 bases in between. CDR1 SEHNR and CDR2 FQNEAQ come from the germline V gene (reference sequence). The CDR3 is 16 residues long. DNA for the CDR3: TGTGCCAGCAGCCTAGGAGGGCGAGCCTCTAATGAAAAACTGTTTTTT. Translating it yields CASSLGGRASNEKLFF.

This chain links TRBV19 with TRBJ1-1; a weak D match, TRBD1 (6 bases). Germline V CDR1 and CDR2: LNHDA, SQIVND (reference sequence). Trimming shortened V by 6 bases and J by 0 bases, and 23 bases separated the two germline ends. This CDR3 has 18 residues. The CDR3 DNA reads TGTGCCAGTAGCACACCCTTTTATGGGGGCAGGATGAACACTGAAGCTTTCTTT. Translated, it gives CASSTPFYGGRMNTEAFF.

Comment on this clone: Additional DNA sequences in this sample encode the identical CDR3. The chain uses TRBV29-1 and TRBJ1-2, with D perhaps matching TRBD1 (6 bases). Trimming stripped 4 bases from V and 7 bases from J, with 19 bases between. There are 14 residues in the CDR3. CDR1 and CDR2 from the germline V gene are SQVTM and ANQGSEA. Here the CDR3 reads CSVGPLTGNLGYTF. In nucleotides, the CDR3 is TGCAGCGTTGGCCCACTGACAGGAAATCTTGGCTACACCTTC.

This clone turned up a few times. This chain connects TRBV14 to TRBJ1-2, with D possibly being TRBD1 (5 bases). The CDR3 totals 13 residues. Germline CDR1 reads SGHDN; CDR2 reads FVKESK. Trimming pared 4 bases from V and 5 bases from J, leaving 11 bases between. The CDR3 is CASSPGYRYGYTF. DNA of the CDR3: TGTGCCAGCAGCCCAGGGTATCGATATGGCTACACCTTC.

The chain's CDR3 is CASSTEGEQFF. The CDR3 DNA follows: TGTGCCAGCAGCACAGAGGGTGAGCAGTTCTTC. The V gene is TRBV7-9, the J gene TRBJ2-1, with D tentatively TRBD2 (5 bases). Germline assignment: CDR1 SEHNR and CDR2 FQNEAQ (reference sequence). The CDR3 contains 11 residues. Between the trimmed V and J ends, which lost 5 bases and 9 bases, there was a span of 8 bases.

The chain carries TRBV6-1 and TRBJ2-7, with 8 nucleotides matching TRBD1. The CDR3 is 14 amino acids. Germline V gene lookup returns CDR1 MNHNS and CDR2 SASEGT. The V segment lost 8 bases and the J segment 5 bases; nucleotides outside the gene matches: 11. The DNA of the CDR3 is TGTGCCAGCCGCAGGACAGGGAAGTCGGACGAGCAGTACTTC. Translated, it gives CASRRTGKSDEQYF.

This chain links TRBV11-3 with TRBJ2-1; TRBD2 might be the D (6 bases). This CDR3 is 14 amino acids long. Germline assignment: CDR1 SGHNT and CDR2 YENEEA. The V end lost 5 bases, the J end lost 9 bases, and 17 bases lay between the germline ends. CDR3 residues: CASSQDGGLGEQFF. CDR3 bases: TGTGCCAGCAGCCAAGATGGAGGGCTAGGTGAGCAGTTCTTC.

J is TRBJ1-3 and V is TRBV20-1; D is unresolved. Trimming took off 0 bases at V and 7 bases at J, with 4 bases between the two ends. Germline loops: CDR1 DFQATT, CDR2 SNEGSKA (reference sequence). CDR3 length: 11 residues. In DNA form, the CDR3 reads TGCAGTGCTAGAGATCAGAACACCATATATTTT. It encodes CSARDQNTIYF.

This CDR3 is CAISEPTTGALGTEAFF. The CDR3, as DNA: TGTGCCATCAGTGAGCCTACGACAGGGGCCCTTGGCACTGAAGCTTTCTTT. The chain uses TRBV10-3 and TRBJ1-1, with TRBD1 identical over 8 bases. CDR1 and CDR2 (germline): ENHRY, SYGVKD. The CDR3 runs to 17 residues. V shed 2 bases, J shed 4 bases, and the junction held 12 bases outside the gene matches.

The V and J genes are TRBV7-9 and TRBJ2-1; D is uncertain. Germline CDR1 SEHNR, CDR2 FQNEAQ (reference sequence). There are 14 residues in the CDR3. V lost 0 bases and J lost 0, with 3 bases in between. CDR3 amino acids: CASSLASSYNEQFF. DNA of the CDR3: TGTGCCAGCAGCTTAGCCAGCTCCTACAATGAGCAGTTCTTC.

This rearrangement joins TRBV7-9 to TRBJ2-1, with 9 bases aligning to TRBD1. Losses at the gene ends were 5 bases for V and 7 bases for J; bases not matched to a gene: 12. This CDR3 has 16 amino acids. Germline CDR1 is SEHNR and CDR2 is FQNEAQ (reference sequence). The DNA of the CDR3 is TGTGCCAGCAGCGTAATCGTCGGGACAGGGAAAAATGAGCAGTTCTTC. Encoded protein: CASSVIVGTGKNEQFF. The whole variable domain, remainder taken from reference TRBV7-9 and TRBJ2-1, is DTGVSQNPRHKITKRGQNVTFRCDPISEHNRLYWYRQTLGQGPEFLTYFQNEAQLEKSRLLSDRFSAERPKGSFSTLEIQRTEQGDSAMYLCASSVIVGTGKNEQFFGPGTRLTVL.

In its sample, this clone was seen once. The genes are TRBV2 and TRBJ2-3, with D possibly being TRBD2 (6 bases). Trimming took 4 bases from V and 4 from J, leaving 6 bases between them. Germline loops: CDR1 SNHLY, CDR2 FYNNEI. The CDR3 has 12 residues. CDR3: CASSGLADTQYF. The CDR3 nucleotides read TGTGCCAGCAGTGGACTAGCAGATACGCAGTATTTT.

This sequence joins TRBV30 and TRBJ2-1; 9 bases agree with TRBD2. The CDR3 covers 15 residues. Germline V CDR1 and CDR2: GTSNPN, SVGIG (reference sequence). V dropped 8 bases and J dropped 0; count of bases not matched to a gene: 8. CDR3 sequence (DNA): TGTGCCACCACCCTAGCGGGAAGCTCCTACAATGAGCAGTTCTTC. Its translation is CATTLAGSSYNEQFF.

The chain links TRBV10-3 to TRBJ2-2; D unclear. Trimming pared 8 bases from V and 1 base from J, leaving 17 bases between. Germline loops: CDR1 ENHRY, CDR2 SYGVKD. This CDR3 is built from 16 residues. As DNA, the CDR3 is TGTGCCATCTCTTATCGTCCACCTATGAACACCGGGGAGCTGTTTTTT. Encoded protein: CAISYRPPMNTGELFF.

The CDR3 sequence is CASSQDRGGPQHF. CDR3 sequence (DNA): TGCGCCAGCAGCCAAGATCGGGGGGGACCCCAGCATTTT. The chain joins TRBV4-1 to TRBJ1-5, with D maybe TRBD1 (5 bases). Trimming pared 0 bases from V and 10 bases from J, leaving 10 bases between. The CDR3 covers 13 residues. The V gene's germline CDR1 is MGHRA and CDR2 YSYEKL.

The CDR3 spells CASRRTGKTEAFF. The CDR3 coding sequence is TGTGCCAGCAGACGGACAGGGAAGACTGAAGCTTTCTTT. The chain is built from TRBV7-3 and TRBJ1-1; 8 bases map to TRBD1. Germline lookup yields CDR1 SGHTA and CDR2 FQGTGA. The CDR3 runs 13 residues. J gave up 5 bases and V 6 bases, and 5 bases lay outside the gene matches.

This chain joins TRBV10-3 and TRBJ2-7; 9 bases agree with TRBD1. Looked up from germline, CDR1 is ENHRY and CDR2 is SYGVKD. Trimming took 3 bases from V and 4 from J; bases not matched to a gene: 4. The CDR3 loop spans 14 amino acids. The CDR3 bases are TGTGCCATCAGTGACGGGACAGGGTTTTACGAGCAGTACTTC. It is translated as CAISDGTGFYEQYF.

This sequence joins TRBV5-6 and TRBJ1-2; D not resolved. This CDR3 comprises 13 residues. Germline-derived CDR1 and CDR2 are SGHDT and YYEEEE. V shed 4 bases and J shed 6 bases, with 13 bases lying between them. The DNA for the CDR3 is TGTGCCAGCAGCGAAACGCACCGCGATGGCTACACCTTC. It translates to CASSETHRDGYTF.